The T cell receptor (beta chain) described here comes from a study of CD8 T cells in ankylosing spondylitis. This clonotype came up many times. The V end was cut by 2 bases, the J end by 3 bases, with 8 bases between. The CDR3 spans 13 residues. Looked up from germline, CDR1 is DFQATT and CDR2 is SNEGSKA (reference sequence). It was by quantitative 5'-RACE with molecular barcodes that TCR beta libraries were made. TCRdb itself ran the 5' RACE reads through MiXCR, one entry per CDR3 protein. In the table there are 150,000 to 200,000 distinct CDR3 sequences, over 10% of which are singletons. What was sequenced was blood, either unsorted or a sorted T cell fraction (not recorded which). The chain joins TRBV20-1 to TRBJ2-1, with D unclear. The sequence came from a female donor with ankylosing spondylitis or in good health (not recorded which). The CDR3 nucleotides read TGCAGTGCTAGACGTACTGACTACAATGAGCAGTTCTTC. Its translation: CSARRTDYNEQFF.